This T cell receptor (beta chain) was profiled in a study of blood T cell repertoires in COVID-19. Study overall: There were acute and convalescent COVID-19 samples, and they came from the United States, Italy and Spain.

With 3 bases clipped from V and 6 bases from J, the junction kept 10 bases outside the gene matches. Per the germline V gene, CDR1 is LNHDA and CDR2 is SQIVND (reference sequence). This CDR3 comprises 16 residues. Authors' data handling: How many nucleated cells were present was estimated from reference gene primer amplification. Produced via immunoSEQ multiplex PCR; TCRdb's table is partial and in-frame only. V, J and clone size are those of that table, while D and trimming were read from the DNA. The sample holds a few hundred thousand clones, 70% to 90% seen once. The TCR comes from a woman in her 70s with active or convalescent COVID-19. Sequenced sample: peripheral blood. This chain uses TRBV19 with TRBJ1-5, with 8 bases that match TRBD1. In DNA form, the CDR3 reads TGTGCCAGTAGTATGACCGGGACAGGCGGATTTCAGCCCCAGCATTTT. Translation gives CASSMTGTGGFQPQHF.